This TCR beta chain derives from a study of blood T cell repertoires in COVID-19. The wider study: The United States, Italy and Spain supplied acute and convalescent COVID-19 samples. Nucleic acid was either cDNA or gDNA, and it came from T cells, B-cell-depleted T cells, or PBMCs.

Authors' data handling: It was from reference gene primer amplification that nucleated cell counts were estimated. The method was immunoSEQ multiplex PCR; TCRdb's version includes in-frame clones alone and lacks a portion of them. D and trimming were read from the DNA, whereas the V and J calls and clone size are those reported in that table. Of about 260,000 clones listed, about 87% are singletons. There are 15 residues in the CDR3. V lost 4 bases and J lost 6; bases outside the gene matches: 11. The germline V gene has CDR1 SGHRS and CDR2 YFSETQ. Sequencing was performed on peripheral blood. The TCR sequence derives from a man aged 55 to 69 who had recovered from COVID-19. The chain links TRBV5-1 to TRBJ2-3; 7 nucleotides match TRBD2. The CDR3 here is CASSLGRPARDTQYF. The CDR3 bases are TGCGCCAGCAGCCTCGGGAGGCCGGCTCGGGATACGCAGTATTTT.